A selection of T cell receptor beta chains follows, all from one sample in a study of blood T cell repertoires in COVID-19. Libraries were prepared by immunoSEQ multiplex PCR; TCRdb keeps only in-frame clonotypes and omits some of them. The table shows some 220,000 clones, with around 85% occurring only once. Sequenced sample: PBMCs or T cells enriched from blood (not recorded which). The receptors were sampled from a woman aged 40 to 49 with acute COVID-19. Each CDR3 is given with its conserved first and last residue. The order of the fields is clone size, D gene, V gene, J gene, CDR3 protein, CDR3 DNA. D genes are given only for firm matches. The size field is filled for only some rows; it gives once, few, many or a size class.

>NA|TRBD2|TRBV5-4|TRBJ2-1
CASILAGGSNEQFF
TGTGCCAGTATCCTAGCGGGAGGCTCAAATGAGCAGTTCTTC
>NA|NA|TRBV27|TRBJ2-3
CASSLAESTDTQYF
TGTGCCAGCAGTTTAGCGGAAAGCACAGATACGCAGTATTTT
>NA|TRBD2|TRBV9|TRBJ2-5
CASSVATGASGEETQYF
TGTGCCAGCAGCGTAGCTACCGGGGCTAGCGGTGAAGAGACCCAGTACTTC
>NA|NA|TRBV19|TRBJ1-5
CASSIGPDQPQHF
TGTGCCAGTAGTATTGGGCCAGATCAGCCCCAGCATTTT
>NA|NA|TRBV11-2|TRBJ1-3
CATGEPSGNTIYF
TGTGCCACCGGGGAGCCCTCTGGAAACACCATATATTTT
>once|TRBD2|TRBV19|TRBJ2-5
CASSTRTSGGQETQYF
TGTGCCAGTAGTACCCGGACTAGCGGGGGGCAAGAGACCCAGTACTTC
>NA|TRBD2|TRBV29-1|TRBJ2-4
CSVLLAGGPKNIQYF
TGCAGCGTGCTACTAGCGGGGGGGCCTAAAAACATTCAGTACTTC
>once|TRBD1|TRBV2|TRBJ1-1
CASSELGQGDTEAFF
TGTGCCAGCAGTGAACTCGGACAGGGAGACACTGAAGCTTTCTTT
>NA|NA|TRBV6-5|TRBJ1-2
CASSSAGVNYGYTF
TGTGCCAGCAGTTCCGCCGGGGTTAACTATGGCTACACCTTC
>NA|NA|TRBV28|TRBJ2-1
CASTTTVDNEQFF
TGTGCCAGCACAACGACAGTCGACAATGAGCAGTTCTTC
>NA|TRBD1|TRBV19|TRBJ1-2
CASSHRTGPYGYTF
TGTGCCAGTAGTCATAGGACAGGGCCCTATGGCTACACCTTC
>many|TRBD1|TRBV7-9|TRBJ1-3
CASSPDRGYGNTIYF
TGTGCCAGCAGCCCGGACAGGGGCTATGGAAACACCATATATTTT
>NA|NA|TRBV3-1/TRBV3-2|TRBJ1-5
CASSLGQFYSNQPQHF
TGTGCCAGCAGCCTTGGACAGTTTTATAGCAATCAGCCCCAGCATTTT
>NA|NA|TRBV5-1|TRBJ2-6
CASSHPLGTGANVLTF
TGCGCCAGCAGCCACCCCTTGGGCACTGGGGCCAACGTCCTGACTTTC
>once|NA|TRBV5-1|TRBJ2-3
CASSLGSADTQYF
TGCGCCAGCAGCTTGGGGAGCGCAGATACGCAGTATTTT
>once|NA|TRBV29-1|TRBJ1-2
CSVGAPAEGYGYTF
TGCAGCGTTGGGGCCCCCGCAGAGGGCTATGGCTACACCTTC
>NA|NA|TRBV7-2|TRBJ1-2
CASSFSGGYTF
TGTGCCAGCAGCTTCTCGGGTGGCTACACCTTC
>NA|NA|TRBV7-2|TRBJ2-7
CASSLEAGSSYEQYF
TGTGCCAGCAGCTTAGAGGCGGGGTCCTCCTACGAGCAGTACTTC
>NA|NA|TRBV29-1|TRBJ2-1
CSVEGLRNNEQFF
TGCAGCGTTGAAGGGTTGCGAAACAATGAGCAGTTCTTC
>NA|NA|TRBV7-3|TRBJ2-3
CASSPMSNTDTQYF
TGTGCCAGCAGCCCAATGTCAAACACAGATACGCAGTATTTT
>NA|NA|TRBV7-9|TRBJ1-2
CASSLGFVQGNYGYTF
TGTGCCAGCAGCTTAGGTTTTGTTCAGGGCAACTATGGCTACACCTTC
>once|NA|TRBV28|TRBJ1-1
CASSAREERAEAFF
TGTGCCAGCAGTGCTAGAGAGGAGAGGGCTGAAGCTTTCTTT
>NA|NA|TRBV5-1|TRBJ1-6
CASSLGTFRVGNSPLHF
TGCGCCAGCAGCTTGGGGACATTCAGGGTGGGGAATTCACCCCTCCACTTT
>NA|TRBD1|TRBV5-1|TRBJ2-4
CASSNDREAKNIQYF
TGCGCCAGCAGCAACGACAGGGAAGCCAAAAACATTCAGTACTTC
>NA|NA|TRBV7-6|TRBJ2-5
CASSTMTGGQTQYF
TGTGCCAGCAGCACAATGACCGGGGGGCAGACCCAGTACTTC
>NA|NA|TRBV27|TRBJ2-1
CASSSERPTSYNEQFF
TGTGCCAGCAGTTCTGAGCGGCCGACATCCTACAATGAGCAGTTCTTC
>NA|NA|TRBV11-1|TRBJ1-1
CASSLATGNTEAFF
TGTGCCAGCAGCTTAGCCACAGGGAACACTGAAGCTTTCTTT
>NA|TRBD2|TRBV11-3|TRBJ2-1
CASSPRLAGGAPLNEQFF
TGTGCCAGCAGCCCCCGGCTAGCGGGAGGGGCCCCTCTTAATGAGCAGTTCTTC
>few|TRBD2|TRBV19|TRBJ2-2
CATKLAENTGELFF
TGTGCCACCAAACTAGCGGAGAACACCGGGGAGCTGTTTTTT
>once|NA|TRBV3-1/TRBV3-2|TRBJ2-4
CASSHNAVAKNIQYF
TGTGCCAGCAGCCATAACGCGGTAGCCAAAAACATTCAGTACTTC
>NA|NA|TRBV7-2|TRBJ2-7
CASSLKGGRWAEQYF
TGTGCCAGCAGCTTAAAAGGGGGACGGTGGGCCGAGCAGTACTTC
>once|NA|TRBV5-8|TRBJ1-2
CASSLRLGGNYGYTF
TGTGCCAGCAGCTTGCGATTGGGGGGAAACTATGGCTACACCTTC